The sequence of this T cell receptor (beta chain) was determined in a study of Ad26.COV2.S vaccination and SARS-CoV-2 variants. Whole-study findings and limits: The placebo group had lower spike-specific TCR breadth than the vaccine recipients did. Substantial breadth in spike-specific CD8+ and CD4+ T cell responses was reportedly seen after vaccination. TCR breadth and depth estimates may have understated total T cell responses. Placebo recipients and vaccine recipients were similar in non-spike TCR breadth.

Profiling relied on immunoSEQ multiplex PCR, and the TCRdb table lists in-frame clones only, not all of them. The sample comprises approximately 150,000 clones, 86% of which are singletons, and 4% to 6% rests with the top ten. In the case of this clone: Its antigen is unidentified.

Germline V lookup: CDR1 SEHNR, CDR2 FQNEAQ (reference sequence). With 6 bases removed from V and 6 bases from J, the gap between germline ends came to 12 bases. The CDR3 totals 13 residues. The clonotype comes from a human donor who had recovered from COVID-19. The sample in question was peripheral blood, obtained after recovery from COVID-19. V is TRBV7-9 and J is TRBJ2-1; the D gene is possibly TRBD1 (5 bases). Written as DNA, the CDR3 is TGTGCCAGCAGTTCGCAGGGCCGCAATGAGCAGTTCTTC. It translates to CASSSQGRNEQFF.